This TCR beta chain was identified during a study of cytomegalovirus exposure and HLA in healthy donors (dated by TCRdb to 2017 to 2019). Regarding the complete study: An earlier analysis of 587 of the donors reported over 250 Gb of sequence data and roughly 120 million unique TCR beta sequences obtained from some 200 million T cells. An early release that covered 640 HLA-typed donors contained approximately 300 gigabases of sequencing data and 70 million to 100 million unique TCR sequences. Of the roughly 400 genotyped donors, 65% to 90% fell in the genetic ancestry cluster associated with self-reported Caucasian donors. The aim of the study was to test whether cataloging public T cell receptors could identify signatures of past pathogen exposure. The T cell repertoires of 666 subjects were profiled by immunosequencing and related to cytomegalovirus serostatus. In addition to the first cohort of 666 subjects, a separate validation cohort of 130 or so different subjects was used. To predict cytomegalovirus infection status, the study brought together high-throughput TCR immunosequencing, statistical association of individual TCRs with disease status, and machine learning. A later analysis re-analyzed previously published TCR beta repertoires from 666 donors and added high-resolution HLA genotyping to study TCR occurrence patterns. Rather than using new phenotypic data, the later analysis identified candidate immune exposures from TCR beta sequences and from how often those sequences occurred across donors. To decide whether each TCR beta V gene segment behaved as functional or pseudogenic, an earlier analysis of 587 of the donors relied on high-throughput TCR beta sequencing. Donor age, sex, ethnicity and CMV serostatus were collected together with the repertoire data. A later genetic analysis used genome-wide SNP genotypes for about three fifths of the 666 donors, treating that subset as a discovery cohort. Every repertoire in the discovery cohort had been generated on one and the same sequencing platform. Both class I and class II loci were covered by HLA typing, at four-digit resolution. The number of donors typed differed by locus, with 629-630 for A, B, C, DRB1 and DQB1, roughly 520 for DQA1, about 610 for DPA1, and approximately 470 for DPB1. Four to six DR-DQ haplotypes were handled as single units for association and clustering, since linkage in the cohort was strong. On average, approximately 250,000 unique TCR beta nucleotide sequences were sequenced per donor among a few hundred genotyped donors of the cohort, with roughly 18% of those sequences being non-productive. Study-level results and caveats: For the cohort, immune exposure information was limited to CMV serostatus. Over 15 rarely observed V segments, including chromosome 9 orphons, were excluded from the earlier analysis of several hundred of the donors because counts were too low. Across donors, most TCR sequences were observed very rarely, whereas some public TCRs were present in many individuals. In a later analysis, TCR association rates were found to vary across HLA loci, with the most associated TCRs seen for DRB1 alleles and the fewest for HLA-C alleles. The authors suggested that the approach could potentially be extended to other disease states and immunological phenotypes. A few of the identified cytomegalovirus-associated TCR beta chains were confirmed in vitro to be specific for cytomegalovirus antigens. Some IMGT-functional V segments, including TRBV6-2 and TRBV6-3, could not be distinguished by the 87-base-pair reads and were therefore excluded. A cluster of highly shared sequence variants was judged likely to represent a technical artifact of the sequencing pipeline. When HLA alleles, especially DR and DQ, strongly co-occurred, TCR associations were difficult to assign to individual alleles. The classifier was reported to diagnose cytomegalovirus status with high specificity and sensitivity in both the original cohort and the validation cohort. In a later genetic analysis, fewer N-insertions in productive TCRs were reported among donors in an Asian-associated ancestry cluster than the roughly 700-donor mean. In the study, some 160 TCR beta chains were listed as associated with cytomegalovirus. Several of the top co-occurrence clusters appeared to be linked to parvovirus B19, influenza, CMV and Epstein-Barr virus, according to a later analysis. Linkage disequilibrium might explain the correlated functional status among segregating V segments, but an unknown experimental factor could not be excluded. V-gene and J-gene trimming of TCR beta chains was associated with a missense DCLRE1C variant in a later genetic analysis, and the association was replicated in an independent cohort. Broadly in line with IMGT annotations, most TCR beta V segments showed up in productive rearrangements about 90% or about 30% of the time in an earlier analysis of around 550 of the donors. The cohort was sequenced for TCR beta chains only, and without alpha or paired-chain data the features that could be detected were limited. A further reported finding was that TCR beta sequences accurately predicted the HLA-A and HLA-B alleles for most subjects in the first cohort. In a later analysis, around 17,000 TCR beta sequences were associated with specific HLA alleles at a false discovery rate of 0.05. A later analysis found that most CMV-associated TCR beta chains appeared HLA-restricted, with HLA associations seemingly driven largely by CMV exposure. In a later analysis, HLA-associated TCR beta chains were found to be more clonally expanded and to have lower generation probabilities than equally common non-associated chains. Presence/absence analyses assumed roughly uniform sequencing depth across donors, an assumption that may not hold. Because HLA typing was missing for some donors at each locus, association tests included only the typed subset.

V ends up 5 bases short and J 3 bases short, with an unmatched junction base count of 5. The germline V gene encodes CDR1 SGHNT and CDR2 YENEEA. Reading from cysteine to phenylalanine, the CDR3 counts 15 amino acids. Of all the DNA, just the CDR3 is kept, 45 bases in frame from base 1. The cohort comprised some 680 healthy bone marrow donors. All cohort members were sampled while nominally healthy, although unrecorded immune exposures were likely present. The donor was CMV seropositive and was included in the group of around 300 seropositive cohort members. Each donor provided a peripheral blood sample, and peripheral blood mononuclear cells were used for TCR beta sequencing. Genomic DNA was extracted from the blood cell samples with the Qiagen DNeasy Blood Extraction Kit. Comment on this clone: Its antigen is currently not known. No much larger clone is present one base from it, and per-base qualities are unavailable.

Library prep was done by the immunoSEQ multiplex PCR assay. For the multiplex PCR, a mixture combining 60 forward primers for TCR Vbeta segments and 13 reverse primers for TCR Jbeta segments was used. The CDR3 region of rearranged TCR beta genes was amplified from genomic DNA with a multiplex PCR assay. The Illumina HiSeq System was used to sequence the amplified TCR beta libraries as 87-base-pair reads. In the source study's methods: Across the 640 or so repertoires, a later analysis counted 80 million or so unique TCR beta chains, some 11 million of which were shared by at least two donors. A nearest-neighbor algorithm error-corrected the raw reads and collapsed the reads into unique sequences, merging closely related sequences to remove PCR and sequencing errors. To assign V, D and J gene segments, CDR3 sequences were aligned to IMGT reference sequences. Each retained sequence needed at least a six-nucleotide match to both a V gene segment and a J gene segment. A rearrangement counted as productive if the CDR3 had no stop codons and remained in frame with V and J, and every other rearrangement counted as non-productive. CDR3 was defined according to IMGT convention as the region running from the second conserved V-encoded cysteine to the conserved J-encoded phenylalanine. The earlier analysis of some 540 of the donors excluded any sequence lacking an unambiguous match to a single V gene segment. An earlier analysis of about 600 of the donors called V segments functional above 56.7% productive rearrangements and segregating when the between-donor standard deviation exceeded 5%. A statistical classification framework was built for diagnosing cytomegalovirus status from the catalog of TCR beta chain sequences. A later analysis assigned V and J genes by comparing TCR nucleotide sequences with IMGT/GENE-DB human TR gene sequences. Using the TCRdist pipeline, a later analysis assigned CDR3 sequences along with most-parsimonious VDJ recombination scenarios. In a later analysis, each TCR beta chain was defined by its CDR3 amino acid sequence together with its V-gene family, and reads lacking a unique V-gene family were excluded. In a later analysis, nearly 600 highly shared, low-generation-probability nucleotide sequences were removed to address suspected cross-contamination and a sequencing artifact. In a later analysis, a clonal expansion index for each public chain was calculated from normalized within-repertoire ranks of inferred template counts. In a later analysis, generation probabilities were computed using a VDJ recombination model fitted to out-of-frame rearrangements, and the results were checked against IGoR. In a later analysis, hypergeometric tests were used to score TCR-TCR, TCR-HLA and TCR-CMV co-occurrence, with a repertoire-size bias correction applied to TCR pairs. A later analysis estimated false discovery rates by permuting HLA or CMV assignments 20 times. A later analysis grouped co-occurring TCRs with DBSCAN, adding TCRdist sequence similarity when clustering within HLA-allele-positive subsets. Repertoires with fewer than 30,000 or more than 120,000 public chains were left out of co-occurrence clustering, as were a handful of repertoires with anomalous nucleotide sharing. Held by TCRdb, this immuneACCESS table contains in-frame sequences only and omits some clones. Under half of the omission traces to an unresolved V gene where checked; the cause of the rest is unknown. That table furnishes V, J and clone size, whereas the DNA furnished D and trimming. The table for this sample lists 150,000 to 200,000 clones; roughly four fifths of them were counted only once. Just over 2% of the sample comes from the top ten.

The sequence derives from a woman aged 25 to 45 in good health and CMV-seropositive. The sequence is built from TRBV11-3 and TRBJ2-2; 8 junctional bases match TRBD1. The specimen was PBMCs. This receptor carries the CDR3 CASSPGQGDTGELFF. The bases are TGTGCCAGCAGCCCCGGACAGGGAGACACCGGGGAGCTGTTTTTT. Beyond the CDR3, the reference TRBV11-3 and TRBJ2-2 genes provide the residues; the full variable domain reads: EAGVVQSPRYKIIEKKQPVAFWCNPISGHNTLYWYLQNLGQGPELLIRYENEEAVDDSQLPKDRFSAERLKGVDSTLKIQPAELGDSAVYLCASSPGQGDTGELFFGEGSRLTVL.